Listed below are T cell receptor beta chains from one sample, sequenced in a study of blood T cell repertoires in COVID-19. The data were produced by immunoSEQ multiplex PCR, yet TCRdb's version contains in-frame clones alone and is incomplete. The data contain around 170,000 clones, 70% to 85% of them singletons. The material sequenced was PBMCs or T cells enriched from blood (not recorded which). These TCRs come from a man aged 45-65 years who had recovered from COVID-19. CDR3s include the opening cysteine and the closing phenylalanine or tryptophan. A D gene is named only where the DNA matches it firmly. Not every row has a clone size; where given, it reads once, few, many or a size class.

J gene | CDR3 length | clone size | D gene | V gene | CDR3 protein | CDR3 DNA
TRBJ2-1 | 15 | - | - | TRBV3-1/TRBV3-2 | CASSQRRGTYNEQFF | TGTGCCAGCAGCCAACGGCGGGGAACCTACAATGAGCAGTTCTTC
TRBJ1-4 | 16 | - | - | TRBV4-1 | CASSQVAGATNEKLFF | TGCGCCAGCAGCCAAGTGGCAGGGGCAACTAATGAAAAACTGTTTTTT
TRBJ2-3 | 12 | - | - | TRBV10-1 | CASSSGADTQYF | TGCGCCAGCAGTTCGGGGGCAGATACGCAGTATTTT
TRBJ2-1 | 14 | - | TRBD2 | TRBV5-4 | CASSPGTSLYEQFF | TGTGCCAGCAGCCCCGGGACTAGTCTGTATGAGCAGTTCTTC
TRBJ1-5 | 13 | many | - | TRBV6-5 | CASSYGGSQPQHF | TGTGCCAGCAGTTACGGGGGGAGCCAGCCCCAGCATTTT
TRBJ2-5 | 14 | - | TRBD2 | TRBV6-5 | CASSSGLAGGPPYF | TGTGCCAGCAGTTCGGGACTAGCGGGGGGCCCTCCGTACTTC
TRBJ1-5 | 13 | - | - | TRBV10-3 | CAISGEVPQPQHF | TGTGCCATCAGTGGGGAGGTGCCTCAGCCCCAGCATTTT
TRBJ1-1 | 13 | - | - | TRBV10-3 | CATRGGLNTEAFF | TGTGCCACTCGGGGGGGCTTGAACACTGAAGCTTTCTTT
TRBJ2-7 | 11 | - | TRBD1 | TRBV27 | CASSSTGGQYF | TGTGCCAGCAGTTCGACAGGGGGGCAGTACTTC
TRBJ1-6 | 12 | - | - | TRBV5-6 | CASSPTGSPLHF | TGTGCCAGCAGCCCTACAGGGTCACCCCTCCACTTT
TRBJ2-5 | 16 | - | TRBD2 | TRBV4-3 | CASSPGLAGGQETQYF | TGCGCCAGCAGCCCCGGACTAGCGGGGGGCCAAGAGACCCAGTACTTC
TRBJ2-1 | 13 | - | - | TRBV6-5 | CASSPGSYNEQFF | TGTGCCAGCAGTCCCGGGAGCTACAATGAGCAGTTCTTC
TRBJ2-7 | 14 | - | TRBD2 | TRBV11-1 | CASSASGGKYEQYF | TGTGCCAGCAGCGCAAGCGGGGGGAAATACGAGCAGTACTTC
TRBJ1-2 | 15 | once | TRBD1 | TRBV5-5 | CASSQTGTGSYGYTF | TGTGCCAGCAGCCAAACCGGGACAGGGTCCTATGGCTACACCTTC
TRBJ1-1 | 14 | - | - | TRBV4-1 | CASSQPEFNTEAFF | TGCGCCAGCAGCCAACCAGAATTCAACACTGAAGCTTTCTTT
TRBJ2-1 | 14 | - | TRBD1 | TRBV11-3 | CASSPDRGRAEQFF | TGTGCCAGCAGCCCTGACAGGGGGCGGGCTGAGCAGTTCTTC
TRBJ2-1 | 16 | - | TRBD2 | TRBV4-3 | CASSQETSGSLGEQFF | TGCGCCAGCAGCCAAGAAACTAGCGGGTCCCTCGGTGAGCAGTTCTTC
TRBJ1-6 | 16 | - | TRBD1 | TRBV5-1 | CASSFGQGAYNSPLHF | TGCGCCAGCAGCTTTGGACAGGGGGCTTATAATTCACCCCTCCACTTT
TRBJ2-7 | 14 | - | - | TRBV6-6 | CASSYGGQFGEQYF | TGTGCCAGCAGTTATGGTGGGCAGTTCGGCGAGCAGTACTTC
TRBJ1-1 | 14 | - | - | TRBV9 | CASSVGGLATEAFF | TGTGCCAGCAGCGTTGGAGGGCTGGCCACTGAAGCTTTCTTT
TRBJ1-2 | 15 | - | TRBD1 | TRBV5-1 | CASSTGQGTRYGYTF | TGCGCCAGCAGCACCGGACAGGGGACACGATATGGCTACACCTTC
TRBJ1-3 | 14 | - | TRBD1 | TRBV10-2 | CASSRGRDGNTIYF | TGCGCCAGCAGCAGGGGGCGCGATGGAAACACCATATATTTT
TRBJ2-1 | 15 | once | TRBD2 | TRBV7-2 | CASSNGGASYNEQFF | TGTGCCAGCAGCAACGGGGGGGCCTCCTACAATGAGCAGTTCTTC
TRBJ2-6 | 18 | few | TRBD1 | TRBV11-2 | CASSDRDRGFSGANVLTF | TGTGCCAGCAGCGACAGGGACAGGGGCTTCTCTGGGGCCAACGTCCTGACTTTC
TRBJ1-2 | 17 | - | - | TRBV19 | CASSISGLLNLIEGYTF | TGTGCCAGTAGTATATCAGGGCTCCTCAATTTAATTGAGGGCTACACCTTC
TRBJ1-2 | 12 | - | - | TRBV5-4 | CASSKEGHGYTF | TGTGCCAGCAGCAAGGAGGGGCATGGCTACACCTTC
TRBJ1-1 | 15 | - | - | TRBV6-6 | CASSYSAESGTEAFF | TGTGCCAGCAGTTACTCGGCGGAATCGGGAACTGAAGCTTTCTTT
TRBJ1-5 | 13 | - | TRBD1 | TRBV2 | CASSGTGKQPQHF | TGTGCCAGCAGTGGGACAGGGAAGCAGCCCCAGCATTTT
TRBJ1-4 | 12 | - | - | TRBV28 | CASSPPGEKLFF | TGTGCCAGCAGTCCCCCAGGGGAAAAACTGTTTTTT
TRBJ2-2 | 15 | - | - | TRBV7-6 | CASSPRDKNTGELFF | TGTGCCAGCAGCCCCCGGGACAAGAACACCGGGGAGCTGTTTTTT
TRBJ1-2 | 15 | - | - | TRBV6-1 | CASSEALRGAGGYTF | TGTGCCAGCAGTGAAGCGCTTCGGGGGGCGGGTGGCTACACCTTC
TRBJ1-1 | 17 | - | - | TRBV5-1 | CASSLGGQRFMNTEAFF | TGCGCCAGCAGCTTGGGAGGACAGCGGTTCATGAACACTGAAGCTTTCTTT
TRBJ1-3 | 15 | - | - | TRBV7-2 | CASSPDSANRNTIYF | TGTGCCAGCAGCCCCGACTCAGCAAACAGAAACACCATATATTTT
TRBJ1-2 | 16 | - | - | TRBV3-1/TRBV3-2 | CASSHARLQGNYGYTF | TGTGCCAGCAGCCACGCTCGTCTGCAGGGAAACTATGGCTACACCTTC
TRBJ2-4 | 16 | - | TRBD2 | TRBV7-3 | CASSLAGGVAKNIQYF | TGTGCCAGCAGCTTAGCCGGGGGGGTTGCCAAAAACATTCAGTACTTC
TRBJ1-2 | 14 | - | - | TRBV5-1 | CASNAAGENYGYTF | TGCGCCAGCAATGCGGCAGGGGAAAACTATGGCTACACCTTC
TRBJ2-5 | 15 | - | TRBD1 | TRBV5-1 | CASSADRGPIQTQYF | TGCGCCAGCAGCGCGGACAGGGGCCCTATCCAGACCCAGTACTTC
TRBJ1-5 | 14 | - | - | TRBV6-5 | CASSFTPSNQPQHF | TGTGCCAGCAGTTTCACACCCAGCAATCAGCCCCAGCATTTT
TRBJ1-2 | 13 | - | - | TRBV6-5 | CASSWGGRRGYTF | TGTGCCAGCAGTTGGGGGGGGCGTAGGGGCTACACCTTC
TRBJ1-1 | 15 | - | - | TRBV19 | CASSIGSQANTEAFF | TGTGCCAGTAGTATCGGCAGCCAGGCGAACACTGAAGCTTTCTTT
TRBJ1-3 | 14 | - | TRBD1 | TRBV2 | CASSPGTAGNTIYF | TGTGCCAGCAGTCCCGGGACAGCTGGAAACACCATATATTTT
TRBJ1-1 | 17 | - | - | TRBV4-2 | CASSQGATGDMNTEAFF | TGTGCCAGCAGCCAAGGTGCGACAGGAGATATGAACACTGAAGCTTTCTTT
TRBJ2-2 | 16 | - | TRBD2 | TRBV7-3 | CASSLRSGGNTGELFF | TGTGCCAGCAGCTTAAGAAGCGGGGGGAACACCGGGGAGCTGTTTTTT
TRBJ2-7 | 14 | - | - | TRBV7-9 | CASSSVQSSYEQYF | TGTGCCAGCAGCTCGGTACAGAGTAGTTACGAGCAGTACTTC
TRBJ2-1 | 15 | - | - | TRBV6-5 | CASSYRGQGFTEQFF | TGTGCCAGCAGTTACCGCGGGCAGGGGTTTACTGAGCAGTTCTTC
TRBJ1-4 | 13 | - | - | TRBV30 | CAWSSGFSEKLFF | TGTGCCTGGAGTTCAGGGTTCAGTGAAAAACTGTTTTTT
TRBJ1-1 | 17 | once | - | TRBV9 | CASSVVTGGIVDTEAFF | TGTGCCAGCAGCGTAGTAACCGGAGGAATTGTGGACACTGAAGCTTTCTTT
TRBJ1-2 | 12 | - | - | TRBV12-3/TRBV12-4 | CASSFEGWGYTF | TGTGCCAGCAGTTTCGAGGGTTGGGGCTACACCTTC
TRBJ2-1 | 16 | - | TRBD2 | TRBV10-3 | CAISELSGGAYNEQFF | TGTGCCATCAGTGAGTTAAGCGGGGGGGCGTACAATGAGCAGTTCTTC
TRBJ2-3 | 18 | - | TRBD1 | TRBV10-3 | CAISETLDRGRSTDTQYF | TGTGCCATCAGTGAGACCCTCGACAGGGGGCGGAGTACAGATACGCAGTATTTT
TRBJ2-1 | 17 | - | TRBD2 | TRBV4-2 | CASSRTPAGTSSDEQFF | TGTGCCAGCAGCCGGACCCCAGCAGGGACTAGCTCTGATGAGCAGTTCTTC
TRBJ2-7 | 13 | - | - | TRBV4-1 | CASSQPGINEQYF | TGCGCCAGCAGCCAGCCCGGGATAAACGAGCAGTACTTC
TRBJ1-2 | 14 | once | - | TRBV5-4 | CASSPRDPGLGYTF | TGTGCCAGCAGCCCCCGTGATCCAGGGCTTGGCTACACCTTC